This paragraph reports one T cell receptor beta chain. This sample is drawn from a study of blood T cell repertoires in COVID-19. TCRdb's copy holds only in-frame clones and misses some; the assay was immunoSEQ multiplex PCR. Of 87,000 or so clones listed, roughly 87% are singletons. V shed 8 bases and J shed 5 bases, with 18 bases lying between them. The CDR3 extends over 13 amino acids. Germline V gene sequence: CDR1 GTSNPN, CDR2 SVGIG (reference sequence). The sample was peripheral blood. The genes are TRBV30 and TRBJ2-5, with D possibly being TRBD1 (6 bases). This sequence was found in a woman aged 50 to 60 with active or convalescent COVID-19. CDR3 region: CARDAGARETQYF. The CDR3 DNA is TGTGCCAGAGACGCAGGGGCGCGGGAGACCCAGTACTTC.